The T cell receptor beta chain under discussion was sequenced for a study of control samples from healthy donors and cancer patients. The germline gives CDR1 SGHNT, CDR2 YYREEE (reference sequence). V trimming: 4 bases; J trimming: 0 bases; junction bases outside the gene matches: 2. The CDR3 sequence is 15 residues long. Sequencing was performed with immunoSEQ multiplex PCR; in TCRdb, only in-frame clones are kept and a portion is missing. Found here are over 100,000 clones, just under 95% of them singletons; the top ten hold less than 6%. V usage is TRBV5-4 and J usage is TRBJ1-4, with TRBD1 matching over 8 bases. What was sequenced was blood. This TCR was recovered from a man younger than 30 in good health. The CDR3 DNA reads TGTGCCAGCAGCAAGACAGGGGCAACTAATGAAAAACTGTTTTTT. Protein product: CASSKTGATNEKLFF.